What follows are 25 T cell receptor beta chains derived from one specimen sequenced in a study of T cells in women clearing cervical HPV infection. The method was immunoSEQ multiplex PCR; TCRdb's version includes in-frame clones alone and lacks a portion of them. This sample contains tens of thousands of clones. Sequencing was carried out using blood buffy coat. The receptors come from a woman aged 18-70 years with a cervical HPV16 infection that either progressed to CIN3+ or cleared (not recorded which).

About this clone itself: The CDR3 end lies 3 residues beyond the end of the read and is filled in from the germline J gene. This chain joins TRBV29-1 and TRBJ2-5; D not certain. CDR1 SQVTM and CDR2 ANQGSEA come from the germline V gene. Trimming cost V 7 bases and J 2 bases, with 5 bases left between them. This CDR3 region has 10 residues. The covered CDR3 bases are TGCAGCGCCGTACAAGAGACC. Residues: CSAVQET. The CDR3 reads in full as CSAVQETQYF.

Partial CDR3 DNA: TGTGCCAGCAGCAGGGGGACTAGCGTCAACAATGAG. Translation gives CASSRGTSVNNE. The CDR3, in full, reads CASSRGTSVNNEQFF. J is TRBJ2-1 and V is TRBV7-3; TRBD2 agrees at 10 bases. The read comes to an end 3 residues before the CDR3 does, leaving the germline J gene to fill in the end. The CDR3 is 15 residues long. V lost 5 bases and J lost 5; bases outside the gene matches: 6. The germline V gene encodes CDR1 SGHTA and CDR2 FQGTGA.

With respect to this clone: The CDR3 end falls 3 residues outside the read, so it is completed with the germline J gene. The rearrangement links TRBV7-9 to TRBJ2-5, with a tentative D call TRBD2 (7 bases). CDR1 SEHNR and CDR2 FQNEAQ come from the germline V gene (reference sequence). V lost 6 bases and J 4 bases, leaving 15 bases between the germline ends. This CDR3 has 14 residues. The CDR3: CASRNEGGAETQYF. CDR3 bases read: TGTGCCAGCAGAAATGAGGGGGGGGCAGAGACC.

The CDR3 protein is CASSDGHTVSYEQYF. CDR3 DNA (partial): TGTGCCAGCAGTGACGGACATACTGTTTCCTACGAG. The genes are TRBV6-1 and TRBJ2-7; possibly TRBD1 for D (5 bases). The CDR3 end is not reached by the read, which stops 3 residues before it; the germline J gene fills it in. V was pared by 3 bases and J by 1 base, with 13 bases between. Germline loops: CDR1 MNHNS, CDR2 SASEGT. The CDR3 runs to 15 residues.

As concerns this clone: The read is 3 residues too short to cover the CDR3 end, so that end is filled in from the germline J gene. The V and J genes are TRBV2 and TRBJ2-5; D is unclear. Trimming pared 3 bases from V and 4 bases from J, leaving 9 bases between. From germline, CDR1 is SNHLY and CDR2 FYNNEI. The CDR3 loop spans 13 amino acids. The CDR3 reads CASSEGPRETQYF. The CDR3 bases that were read are TGTGCCAGCAGTGAGGGCCCAAGAGAGACC.

The CDR3 DNA, read in part, is TGCAGTGCTAGACCGGGACTAGCGATTGAGACC. Its translation is CSARPGLAIET. The CDR3 in full is CSARPGLAIETQYF. The rearrangement uses TRBV20-1 and TRBJ2-5, with TRBD2 identical over 10 bases. The observed sequence ends 3 residues before the CDR3 terminus, with the missing tail filled in from the germline J gene. The CDR3 spans 14 residues. V lost 2 bases and J lost 5; bases outside the gene matches: 5. Germline V gives CDR1 DFQATT, CDR2 SNEGSKA (reference sequence).

As regards this clone: The read gets to within 3 residues of the CDR3 end, and the germline J gene fills in the rest. The chain links TRBV14 to TRBJ2-7, with a possible D match to TRBD2 (6 bases). This CDR3 comprises 13 residues. In germline, CDR1 is SGHDN, CDR2 FVKESK. V lost 11 bases, J lost 2 bases, and 16 bases lay in between. CDR3 residues: CASGETDPYEQYF. Incomplete CDR3 DNA: TGTGCCTCGGGGGAGACAGACCCCTACGAG.

For this clone: The read terminates 3 residues before the CDR3 end, so the remaining end is supplied by the germline J gene. The chain carries TRBV29-1 and TRBJ1-1; 8 nucleotides line up with TRBD1. The V and J ends lost 4 bases and 2 bases, in that order; junction bases with no gene match: 12. This CDR3 is built from 16 residues. Germline values: CDR1 SQVTM, CDR2 ANQGSEA. CDR3 region: CSVGRFPDRVNTEAFF. The CDR3 DNA, read in part, is TGCAGCGTTGGCCGTTTTCCGGACAGGGTAAACACTGAA.

Of note for this clone: The read ends 3 residues shy of where the CDR3 ends; the end is completed using the germline J gene. This chain uses TRBV5-1 with TRBJ2-1; TRBD1 agrees at 11 bases. This CDR3 region has 17 residues. V gave up 3 bases and J gave up 7 bases; unmatched junction bases: 12. Germline CDR1 is SGHRS and CDR2 is YFSETQ. This CDR3 reads CASSSNTGTGGFNEQFF. The CDR3 DNA, read in part, is TGCGCCAGCAGCTCCAACACGGGGACAGGGGGATTTAATGAG.

Concerning this clone itself: The CDR3 end falls 3 residues outside the read, so it is completed with the germline J gene. The rearrangement joins TRBV19 to TRBJ2-7; 9 nucleotides align to TRBD1. V lost 4 bases to trimming and J lost 0 bases; unmatched junction nucleotides: 4. CDR3 length: 15 amino acids. From germline, CDR1 is LNHDA and CDR2 SQIVND (reference sequence). This CDR3 reads CASSTKDRGSYEQYF. Incomplete CDR3 DNA: TGTGCCAGTAGTACTAAGGACAGGGGCTCCTACGAG.

About this clone: The read halts 3 residues ahead of the CDR3 end, with the missing end drawn from the germline J gene. This chain uses TRBV2 with TRBJ1-4; D not resolved. V was trimmed by 4 bases and J by 4 bases, leaving 16 bases between them. The CDR3 loop spans 16 amino acids. Germline values: CDR1 SNHLY, CDR2 FYNNEI. The CDR3 here is CASSGSFTGINEKLFF. Incomplete CDR3 DNA: TGTGCCAGCAGTGGCTCCTTCACGGGGATTAATGAAAAA.

Turning to this clone: The read ends 3 residues shy of where the CDR3 ends; the end is completed using the germline J gene. V is TRBV5-1 and J is TRBJ2-5; 7 positions agree with TRBD1. The CDR3 has 15 residues. J gave up 1 base and V 6 bases, and 9 bases lay outside the gene matches. Germline-derived CDR1 and CDR2 are SGHRS and YFSETQ. CDR3 amino acids: CASKRQGMVQETQYF. The covered CDR3 bases are TGCGCCAGCAAGAGACAGGGAATGGTCCAAGAGACC.

Of note for this clone: The sequenced fragment ends 3 residues before the CDR3 boundary, so the rest is inferred from the germline J gene. The rearrangement links TRBV5-5 to TRBJ2-2; 7 bases match TRBD1. V lost 0 bases, J lost 6 bases, and 5 bases stayed unmatched. The CDR3 has 15 amino acids. Germline-derived CDR1 and CDR2 are SGHKS and YYEKEE (reference sequence). The sequenced part of the CDR3 DNA is TGTGCCAGCAGCTTGGGACAGGGCCCATCCGGGGAG. It translates to CASSLGQGPSGE. The full CDR3 protein is CASSLGQGPSGELFF.

As regards this clone: Sequencing ends 3 residues short of the CDR3 end; the germline J gene provides the rest. The chain carries TRBV28 and TRBJ2-5, with a tentative D call TRBD1 (5 bases). The V end lost 6 bases, the J end lost 5 bases, and 22 bases lay between the germline ends. The germline CDR1 and CDR2 sequences are MDHEN and SYDVKM. The CDR3 loop spans 16 amino acids. Partial CDR3 DNA: TGTGCCAGCAGGCCGATGTTGGGCAGGGCGCTTGAGACC. This translates into CASRPMLGRALET. The complete CDR3 reads CASRPMLGRALETQYF.

To note about this clone: The read halts 3 residues ahead of the CDR3 end, with the missing end drawn from the germline J gene. The rearrangement uses TRBV5-1 and TRBJ1-1; 12 bases match TRBD1. CDR3 length: 15 residues. Losses at the gene ends were 4 bases for V and 6 bases for J; bases not matched to a gene: 7. CDR1 is SGHRS and CDR2 is YFSETQ in the germline V gene. This CDR3 is CASSTTGTGGPEAFF. CDR3 DNA (partial): TGCGCCAGCAGCACTACCGGGACAGGGGGCCCTGAA.

Worth noting for this clone: The read ends 3 residues shy of where the CDR3 ends; the end is completed using the germline J gene. This chain links TRBV19 with TRBJ2-6; maybe TRBD2 (5 bases). The CDR3 has 14 amino acids. Germline-derived CDR1 and CDR2 are LNHDA and SQIVND (reference sequence). Trimming removed 8 bases at V and 0 bases at J, with 8 bases between. The CDR3 bases that were read are TGTGCCAGTTTCGGGGACTCTGGGGCCAACGTC. Translation gives CASFGDSGANV. The whole CDR3 region reads CASFGDSGANVLTF.

With respect to this clone: The read terminates 3 residues before the CDR3 end, so the remaining end is supplied by the germline J gene. The chain is built from TRBV11-2 and TRBJ1-4; D not resolved. V lost 5 bases to trimming and J lost 5 bases, with 15 bases between them. CDR3 length: 15 amino acids. Germline lookup yields CDR1 SGHAT and CDR2 FQNNGV. CDR3 loop: CASSLLGDTNEKLFF. CDR3 bases read: TGTGCCAGCAGCCTTCTGGGCGACACCAATGAAAAA.

A remark on this clone: The read halts 3 residues ahead of the CDR3 end, with the missing end drawn from the germline J gene. This chain connects TRBV24-1 to TRBJ1-2, with D perhaps matching TRBD1 (6 bases). V dropped 4 bases and J dropped 4 bases, with 12 bases sitting between them. CDR3 length: 14 amino acids. Per germline, CDR1 KGHDR and CDR2 SFDVKD. The CDR3 loop is CATSDPGQTYGYTF. The part of the CDR3 DNA that was read is TGTGCCACCAGTGACCCTGGACAGACCTATGGC.

Note on this clone: Coverage ceases 3 residues before the CDR3 finishes, and the germline J gene fills in the end. The rearrangement joins TRBV24-1 to TRBJ2-1; a possible D gene is TRBD2 (6 bases). From germline, CDR1 is KGHDR and CDR2 SFDVKD. The CDR3 has 15 residues. V lost 9 bases, J lost 0 bases, and 14 bases lay in between. The sequenced part of the CDR3 DNA is TGTGCCACCGCGGGGCAAGTAGGCTCCTACAATGAG. Residues: CATAGQVGSYNE. The entire CDR3 reads CATAGQVGSYNEQFF.

Notes on this clone: The read falls 3 residues short of the CDR3 end, and the missing part is taken from the germline J gene. The gene calls are TRBV20-1 and TRBJ2-4, with 8 bases aligning to TRBD1. Germline V gene data show CDR1 as DFQATT and CDR2 as SNEGSKA (reference sequence). Trimming cost V 6 bases and J 2 bases; bases outside gene matches: 3. The CDR3 covers 13 residues. This CDR3 is CSARTGSKNIQYF. The CDR3 DNA, read in part, is TGCAGTGCAAGGACAGGGTCCAAAAACATT.

As to this clone: Coverage ceases 3 residues before the CDR3 finishes, and the germline J gene fills in the end. The chain has TRBV2 and TRBJ1-3, with D maybe TRBD1 (5 bases). The germline V gene encodes CDR1 SNHLY and CDR2 FYNNEI. The CDR3 consists of 13 residues. V was shortened by 6 bases and J by 2 bases, with 8 bases between the two germline ends. CDR3 DNA, as far as it was read: TGTGCCAGCAGGACAGATACTGGAAACACC. Translating it yields CASRTDTGNT. The full CDR3 reads CASRTDTGNTIYF.

As regards this clone: The read stops 3 residues short of the end of the CDR3; the missing end is completed from the germline J gene. V and J are TRBV18 and TRBJ1-1, with a weak D call TRBD1 (6 bases). Germline CDR1 KGHSH, CDR2 LQKENI. V dropped 6 bases and J dropped 0 bases, with 11 bases sitting between them. This CDR3 comprises 14 residues. CDR3 DNA, as far as it was read: TGTGCCAGCTCCTTTGGACAGATGAACACTGAA. Encoded protein: CASSFGQMNTE. The entire CDR3 is CASSFGQMNTEAFF.

The CDR3 DNA, read in part, is TGTGCCAGCAGCACCGGACTAGCGGGAGTTGATACG. This encodes CASSTGLAGVDT. The entire CDR3 sequence reads CASSTGLAGVDTQYF. This chain links TRBV7-9 with TRBJ2-3; 13 bases map to TRBD2. Coverage ceases 3 residues before the CDR3 finishes, and the germline J gene fills in the end. V was pared by 5 bases and J by 6 bases, with 5 bases of the junction left unmatched. Germline loops: CDR1 SEHNR, CDR2 FQNEAQ (reference sequence). This CDR3 spans 15 amino acids.

Notes on this clone: The missing CDR3 end, 3 residues past where the read stops, is filled in from the germline J gene. V usage is TRBV7-2 and J usage is TRBJ1-3, with D hard to call. V was cut by 6 bases and J by 0 bases, with 9 bases left in between. Germline assignment: CDR1 SGHTA and CDR2 FQGNSA. The CDR3 is 14 amino acids. Partial CDR3 DNA: TGTGCCAGCAGTCTAAGCCGCTCTGGAAACACC. It specifies CASSLSRSGNT. The CDR3 as a whole reads CASSLSRSGNTIYF.

With regard to this clone: Sequencing ends 3 residues short of the CDR3 end; the germline J gene provides the rest. The rearrangement links TRBV7-8 to TRBJ2-1, with 11 bases aligning to TRBD2. This CDR3 has 17 amino acids. Germline CDR1 is SGHVS and CDR2 is FQNEAQ. The V and J ends lost 5 bases and 6 bases, in that order; junction bases with no gene match: 12. CDR3 protein: CASSLISGGAGVNEQFF. The CDR3 DNA, read in part, is TGTGCCAGCAGCCTGATTAGCGGGGGGGCCGGTGTCAATGAG.